One and the same sample provided the 29 T cell receptor beta chains below, sequenced in a study of blood T cell repertoires in COVID-19. The protocol was immunoSEQ multiplex PCR, while the TCRdb copy is restricted to in-frame clones and leaves out a portion. The sample has 140,000 or so clones, approximately 81% seen once. The sequenced material came from peripheral blood. These TCRs come from a human donor in a cohort sampled during active COVID-19.

This clone occurred a few times. This chain connects TRBV5-1 to TRBJ1-2; TRBD1 matches at 8 bases. This CDR3 has 17 amino acids. V dropped 3 bases and J dropped 5; count of bases not matched to a gene: 15. Germline CDR1 and CDR2: SGHRS and YFSETQ. The CDR3 loop is CASSSNPNGQGGYGYTF. The CDR3 DNA reads as TGCGCCAGCAGCTCCAACCCGAACGGACAGGGAGGGTATGGCTACACCTTC.

This rearrangement joins TRBV6-2 or TRBV6-3 to TRBJ1-3; D uncertain. The length of the CDR3 is 14 residues. From germline, CDR1 is MNHEY and CDR2 SVGEGT. V was trimmed by 0 bases and J by 1 base, leaving 4 bases between them. The CDR3 sequence: CASSYSGSGNTIYF. The CDR3 DNA reads as TGTGCCAGCAGTTACTCCGGGTCTGGAAACACCATATATTTT.

CDR3 sequence: CASSVAGGSTDTQYF. In DNA, the CDR3 is TGTGCCAGCAGTGTAGCGGGAGGAAGCACAGATACGCAGTATTTT. This chain uses TRBV28 with TRBJ2-3; 10 nucleotides align to TRBD2. The V gene's germline CDR1 is MDHEN and CDR2 SYDVKM. V was pared by 5 bases and J by 0 bases, with 2 bases of the junction left unmatched. The CDR3 runs 15 residues.

This CDR3 is CASSPSGARYEQFF. The CDR3 coding sequence is TGTGCCAGCAGCCCTAGTGGGGCGCGATATGAGCAGTTCTTC. The rearrangement uses TRBV11-2 and TRBJ2-1, with a possible D match to TRBD1 (5 bases). There are 14 residues in the CDR3. Germline V CDR1 and CDR2: SGHAT, FQNNGV. V was pared by 5 bases and J by 8 bases, with 16 bases between.

The chain has TRBV29-1 and TRBJ2-2; 10 positions match TRBD1. CDR3 length: 14 amino acids. Germline V CDR1 and CDR2: SQVTM, ANQGSEA. With V trimmed by 6 bases and J by 6 bases, 7 bases remained unmatched. CDR3 DNA sequence: TGCAGCGTCCCTCGGGACAGGGGTTCCGGGGAGCTGTTTTTT. Its protein is CSVPRDRGSGELFF.

In this sample, this clone turned up a few times. The CDR3 protein is CASSLTGIPGELFF. The CDR3 DNA reads TGTGCCAGCAGCTTAACGGGCATTCCCGGGGAGCTGTTTTTT. V is TRBV7-3 and J is TRBJ2-2; D unclear. CDR1 is SGHTA, CDR2 FQGTGA, per germline. The length of the CDR3 is 14 residues. V was pared by 0 bases and J by 6 bases, with 8 bases between.

In this sample, this clone turned up a few times. The rearrangement joins TRBV5-8 to TRBJ1-1, with D perhaps TRBD1 (5 bases). CDR3 length equals 14 residues. Germline-derived CDR1 and CDR2 are SGHTS and YDEGEE. The germline V and J ends were trimmed by 6 bases and 1 base, with 13 bases remaining between them. CDR3 nucleotides: TGTGCCAGCATATGGGGGGGACGGAACACTGAAGCTTTCTTT. Protein sequence: CASIWGGRNTEAFF.

This sequence joins TRBV5-1 and TRBJ2-1; D is undetermined. Trimming stripped 3 bases from V and 8 bases from J, with 12 bases between. This CDR3 comprises 13 residues. Germline V lookup: CDR1 SGHRS, CDR2 YFSETQ. The CDR3 nucleotides are TGCGCCAGCAGCTCAAATAGAGTCCATGAGCAGTTCTTC. Translation: CASSSNRVHEQFF.

This sequence joins TRBV28 and TRBJ1-2; 9 nucleotides agree with TRBD1. V lost 2 bases and J lost 8; bases outside the gene matches: 12. This CDR3 contains 16 residues. Looked up from germline, CDR1 is MDHEN and CDR2 is SYDVKM. Here the CDR3 reads CASSLQPGQGERGYTF. The CDR3 nucleotides read TGTGCCAGCAGTTTACAGCCGGGACAGGGCGAACGGGGCTACACCTTC.

J is TRBJ1-1 and V is TRBV12-3 or TRBV12-4; D gene uncertain. Trimming pared 3 bases from V and 2 bases from J, leaving 7 bases between. CDR3 length: 13 amino acids. The CDR3 coding sequence is TGTGCCAGCAGTTTGAGGGATAACACTGAAGCTTTCTTT. This encodes CASSLRDNTEAFF.

The CDR3 DNA reads TGTGCCAGCCCCGGACAGCCCACGACTAGCGGGATAGGGTCAGATACGCAGTATTTT. Residues: CASPGQPTTSGIGSDTQYF. J is TRBJ2-3 and V is TRBV6-4, with 11 bases identical to TRBD2. The germline CDR1 and CDR2 sequences are MRHNA and SNTAGT. The V segment lost 8 bases and the J segment 4 bases; nucleotides outside the gene matches: 20. The length of the CDR3 is 19 residues.

The chain recombines TRBV28 with TRBJ1-2; D not resolved. Per germline, CDR1 MDHEN and CDR2 SYDVKM. This CDR3 comprises 13 residues. The V end lost 7 bases, the J end lost 3 bases, and 12 bases lay between the germline ends. CDR3 DNA: TGTGCCAGCACCCCTGGTCACTACTATGGCTACACCTTC. Its translation: CASTPGHYYGYTF.

This CDR3 reads CASSPNAGGLYEQYF. Here the CDR3 DNA reads TGTGCCAGCAGCCCAAACGCGGGGGGGCTGTACGAGCAGTACTTC. V is TRBV5-5 and J is TRBJ2-7; 9 nucleotides match TRBD2. Germline assignment: CDR1 SGHKS and CDR2 YYEKEE (reference sequence). The CDR3 consists of 15 residues. Losses at the gene ends were 4 bases for V and 4 bases for J; bases not matched to a gene: 9.

J is TRBJ1-5 and V is TRBV5-6; D gene uncertain. This CDR3 is 18 amino acids long. The V end was cut by 1 base, the J end by 2 bases, with 19 bases between. Germline V gene lookup returns CDR1 SGHDT and CDR2 YYEEEE. CDR3 protein: CASSLIGGRASGNQPQHF. In DNA, the CDR3 is TGTGCCAGCAGCTTGATAGGAGGGAGGGCCTCCGGCAATCAGCCCCAGCATTTT.

The chain has TRBV9 and TRBJ2-5; 10 nucleotides match TRBD2. Germline CDR1 and CDR2: SGDLS and YYNGEE. Trimming took 2 bases from V and 3 from J; bases not matched to a gene: 10. This CDR3 has 17 residues. The CDR3 sequence: CASSVTGGTSVKETQYF. The CDR3 DNA follows: TGTGCCAGCAGCGTGACCGGGGGGACTAGCGTCAAAGAGACCCAGTACTTC. Together with reference TRBV9 and TRBJ2-5, the CDR3 gives the full variable domain: DSGVTQTPKHLITATGQRVTLRCSPRSGDLSVYWYQQSLDQGLQFLIQYYNGEERAKGNILERFSAQQFPDLHSELNLSSLELGDSALYFCASSVTGGTSVKETQYFGPGTRLLVL.

The V gene is TRBV11-2, the J gene TRBJ2-3, with D perhaps TRBD2 (5 bases). The length of the CDR3 is 13 residues. The germline CDR1 and CDR2 sequences are SGHAT and FQNNGV. Trimming pared 0 bases from V and 8 bases from J, leaving 9 bases between. The CDR3 DNA reads as TGTGCCAGCAGCTTAGAGGACCGGGGTACGCAGTATTTT. The encoded protein is CASSLEDRGTQYF.

The rearrangement joins TRBV6-2 or TRBV6-3 to TRBJ2-1, with 7 bases identical to TRBD1. Germline V gene data show CDR1 as MNHEY and CDR2 as SVGEGT. The CDR3 spans 17 residues. The ends lost 3 bases at V and 0 bases at J; junction bases unmatched: 8. The CDR3 reads CASSYVLGGSSYNEQFF. CDR3 bases: TGTGCCAGCAGTTATGTATTAGGGGGCAGCTCCTACAATGAGCAGTTCTTC.

The V call is TRBV7-9, the J call TRBJ2-7, with unresolved D. The germline CDR1 and CDR2 sequences are SEHNR and FQNEAQ (reference sequence). The CDR3 spans 11 residues. V shed 5 bases and J shed 3 bases, with 5 bases lying between them. In DNA form, the CDR3 reads TGTGCCAGCAGCATCTTCTACGAGCAGTACTTC. Translation: CASSIFYEQYF.

The rearrangement uses TRBV7-2 and TRBJ2-5; D is perhaps TRBD2 (5 bases). Per germline, CDR1 SGHTA and CDR2 FQGNSA. CDR3 length: 16 residues. The V end was cut by 2 bases, the J end by 2 bases, with 15 bases between. DNA of the CDR3: TGTGCCAGCAGCTTAACCCGGCTAGCCCCACAAGAGACCCAGTACTTC. This gives the protein CASSLTRLAPQETQYF.

This chain joins TRBV29-1 and TRBJ1-3, with TRBD1 as a possible D gene (5 bases). V was shortened by 6 bases and J by 1 base, with 31 bases between the two germline ends. Germline V gene lookup returns CDR1 SQVTM and CDR2 ANQGSEA. The CDR3 contains 20 residues. The chain's CDR3 is CSVAGTVPTGEGPSGNTIYF. In DNA, the CDR3 is TGCAGCGTCGCCGGTACCGTTCCGACGGGGGAGGGCCCTTCTGGAAACACCATATATTTT.

The chain joins TRBV29-1 to TRBJ2-7; 9 nucleotides align to TRBD1. The V and J ends lost 5 bases and 3 bases, in that order; junction bases with no gene match: 2. Per germline, CDR1 SQVTM and CDR2 ANQGSEA. There are 12 residues in the CDR3. DNA for the CDR3: TGCAGCGTTTCGGGACAGGGCTACGAGCAGTACTTC. Translation: CSVSGQGYEQYF.

V usage is TRBV29-1 and J usage is TRBJ2-5; D might be TRBD1 (5 bases). The ends were cut back, 4 bases at V and 0 bases at J, with 12 bases in the middle. The CDR3 contains 14 residues. Per germline, CDR1 SQVTM and CDR2 ANQGSEA. This CDR3 reads CSVVHVGDQETQYF. CDR3 coding DNA: TGCAGCGTTGTCCACGTAGGGGACCAAGAGACCCAGTACTTC.

The V gene is TRBV19, the J gene TRBJ2-2; D is possibly TRBD1 (6 bases). Trimming took 8 bases from V and 6 from J, leaving 10 bases between them. The germline V gene encodes CDR1 LNHDA and CDR2 SQIVND (reference sequence). The CDR3 extends over 12 amino acids. CDR3 DNA: TGTGCCAGTCGACAGGCCCCCGGGGAGCTGTTTTTT. It is translated as CASRQAPGELFF.

The V and J genes are TRBV28 and TRBJ2-5; 7 bases are a match to TRBD1. The CDR3 covers 11 residues. Germline V gene lookup returns CDR1 MDHEN and CDR2 SYDVKM. V dropped 6 bases and J dropped 7; count of bases not matched to a gene: 2. CDR3 amino acids: CASSPGGTQYF. The CDR3, as DNA: TGTGCCAGCAGCCCAGGGGGGACCCAGTACTTC.

The rearrangement links TRBV18 to TRBJ2-1; 10 bases are a match to TRBD2. CDR3 length equals 16 residues. Germline CDR1 and CDR2: KGHSH and LQKENI. Trimming at V came to 6 bases and at J to 6 bases, leaving 11 bases not matched to a gene. CDR3 sequence reads: CASSPGVAGGLNEQFF. The CDR3 DNA follows: TGTGCCAGCTCTCCGGGGGTAGCGGGAGGTCTCAATGAGCAGTTCTTC.

This chain links TRBV19 with TRBJ1-1; 8 positions agree with TRBD1. The CDR3 runs to 14 residues. The germline CDR1 and CDR2 sequences are LNHDA and SQIVND (reference sequence). Trimming cost V 4 bases and J 5 bases; bases outside gene matches: 6. The CDR3, as DNA: TGTGCCAGTAGTACCGGAGACAGGGGTACTGAAGCTTTCTTT. Translated: CASSTGDRGTEAFF.

This sequence joins TRBV4-2 and TRBJ2-3; 7 bases line up with TRBD2. The CDR3 loop spans 15 amino acids. Germline CDR1 LGHNA, CDR2 YNFKEQ. V trimming: 5 bases; J trimming: 6 bases; junction bases outside the gene matches: 11. CDR3 nucleotides: TGTGCCAGCAGCGCCCGTGGGGAGGGCCCGGATACGCAGTATTTT. Its translation is CASSARGEGPDTQYF.

This clone was counted a single time. This rearrangement joins TRBV28 to TRBJ2-7; perhaps TRBD2 as D (5 bases). The CDR3 has 16 residues. Trimming stripped 6 bases from V and 1 base from J, with 19 bases between. Looked up from germline, CDR1 is MDHEN and CDR2 is SYDVKM. CDR3 nucleotides: TGTGCCAGCAGCCGGATGACGAGCGGCCCTTCCTACGAGCAGTACTTC. Translating gives CASSRMTSGPSYEQYF.

This clone occurred once. The DNA for the CDR3 is TGTGCCAGTACTGGCAGGGGAAATTCACCCCTCCACTTT. Its translation is CASTGRGNSPLHF. The gene calls are TRBV19 and TRBJ1-6; D possibly corresponds to TRBD1 (6 bases). The CDR3 contains 13 residues. V was trimmed by 7 bases and J by 7 bases, leaving 11 bases between them. Germline CDR1 LNHDA, CDR2 SQIVND (reference sequence).